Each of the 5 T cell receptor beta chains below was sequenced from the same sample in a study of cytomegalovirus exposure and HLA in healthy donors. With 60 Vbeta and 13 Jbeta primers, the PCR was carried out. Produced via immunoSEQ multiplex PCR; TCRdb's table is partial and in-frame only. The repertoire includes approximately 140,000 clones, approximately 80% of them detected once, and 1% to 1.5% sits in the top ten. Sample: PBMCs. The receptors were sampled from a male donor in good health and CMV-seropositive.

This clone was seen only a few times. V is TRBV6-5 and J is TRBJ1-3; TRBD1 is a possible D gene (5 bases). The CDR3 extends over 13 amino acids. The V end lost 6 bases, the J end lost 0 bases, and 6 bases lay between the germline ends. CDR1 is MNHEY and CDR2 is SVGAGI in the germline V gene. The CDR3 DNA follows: TGTGCCAGCAGGCAGGGCTCTGGAAACACCATATATTTT. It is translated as CASRQGSGNTIYF.

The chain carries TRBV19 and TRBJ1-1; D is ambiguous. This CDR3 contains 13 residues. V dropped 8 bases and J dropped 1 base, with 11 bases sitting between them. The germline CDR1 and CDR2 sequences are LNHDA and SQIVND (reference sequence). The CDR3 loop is CASAGSGNTEAFF. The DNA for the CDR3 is TGTGCCAGTGCGGGGTCCGGGAACACTGAAGCTTTCTTT.

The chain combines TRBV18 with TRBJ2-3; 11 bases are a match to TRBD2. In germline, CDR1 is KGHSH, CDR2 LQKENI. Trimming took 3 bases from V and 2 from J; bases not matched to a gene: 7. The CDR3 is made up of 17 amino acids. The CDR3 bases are TGTGCCAGCTCACCGTTGCTGGGACTAGCGGCCACAGATACGCAGTATTTT. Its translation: CASSPLLGLAATDTQYF.

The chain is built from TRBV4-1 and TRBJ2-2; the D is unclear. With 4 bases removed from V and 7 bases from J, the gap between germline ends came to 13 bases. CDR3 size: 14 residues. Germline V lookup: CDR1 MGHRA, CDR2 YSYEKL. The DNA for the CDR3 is TGCGCCAGCAGCCCTCTCCCGGCGGTCGGGGAGCTGTTTTTT. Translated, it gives CASSPLPAVGELFF.

CDR3 DNA: TGTGCCAGCAGGTCCCTGGGCCAGGGGACTTCACCCCTCCACTTT. This sequence encodes CASRSLGQGTSPLHF. V is TRBV27 and J is TRBJ1-6, with D perhaps matching TRBD1 (6 bases). V lost 6 bases to trimming and J lost 9 bases, with 18 bases between them. Germline CDR1 is MNHEY and CDR2 is SMNVEV (reference sequence). CDR3 length: 15 amino acids.